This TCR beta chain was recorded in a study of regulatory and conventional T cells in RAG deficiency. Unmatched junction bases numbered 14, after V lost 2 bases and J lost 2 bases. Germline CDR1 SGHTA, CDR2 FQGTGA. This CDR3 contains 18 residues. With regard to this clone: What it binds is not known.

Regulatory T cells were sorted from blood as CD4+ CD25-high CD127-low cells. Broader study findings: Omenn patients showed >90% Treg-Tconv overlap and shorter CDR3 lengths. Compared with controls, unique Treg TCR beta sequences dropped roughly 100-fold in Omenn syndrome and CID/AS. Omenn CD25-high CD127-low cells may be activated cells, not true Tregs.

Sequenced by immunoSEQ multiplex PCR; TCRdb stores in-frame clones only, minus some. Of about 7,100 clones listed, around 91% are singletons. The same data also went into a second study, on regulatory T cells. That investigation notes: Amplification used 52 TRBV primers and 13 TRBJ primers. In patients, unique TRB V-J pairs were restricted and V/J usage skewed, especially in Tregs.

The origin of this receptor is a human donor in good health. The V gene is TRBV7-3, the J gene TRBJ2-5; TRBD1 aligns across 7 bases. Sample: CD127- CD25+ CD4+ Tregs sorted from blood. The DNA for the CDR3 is TGTGCCAGCAGCTTATGGGTCATGGGACAGCCGGATCAAGAGACCCAGTACTTC. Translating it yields CASSLWVMGQPDQETQYF.